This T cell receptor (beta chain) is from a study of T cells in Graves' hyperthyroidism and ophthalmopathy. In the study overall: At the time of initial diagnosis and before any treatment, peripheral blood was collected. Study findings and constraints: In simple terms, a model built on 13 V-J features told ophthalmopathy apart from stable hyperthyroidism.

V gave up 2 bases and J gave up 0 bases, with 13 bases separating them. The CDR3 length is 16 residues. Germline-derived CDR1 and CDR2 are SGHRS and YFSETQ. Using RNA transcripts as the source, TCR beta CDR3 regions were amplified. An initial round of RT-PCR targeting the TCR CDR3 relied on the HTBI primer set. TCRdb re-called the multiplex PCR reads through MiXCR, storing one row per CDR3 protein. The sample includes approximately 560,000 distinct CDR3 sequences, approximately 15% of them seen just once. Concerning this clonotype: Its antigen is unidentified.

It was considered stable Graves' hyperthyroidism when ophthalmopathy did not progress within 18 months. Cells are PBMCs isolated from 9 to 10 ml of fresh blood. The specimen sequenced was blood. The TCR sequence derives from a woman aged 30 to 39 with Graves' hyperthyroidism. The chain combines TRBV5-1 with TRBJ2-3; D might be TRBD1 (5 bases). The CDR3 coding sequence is TGCGCCAGCAGCTTACGTCTGGGGCCTAGCACAGATACGCAGTATTTT. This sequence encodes CASSLRLGPSTDTQYF. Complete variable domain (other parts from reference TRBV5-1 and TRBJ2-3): KAGVTQTPRYLIKTRGQQVTLSCSPISGHRSVSWYQQTPGQGLQFLFEYFSETQRNKGNFPGRFSGRQFSNSRSEMNVSTLELGDSALYLCASSLRLGPSTDTQYFGPGTRLTVL.